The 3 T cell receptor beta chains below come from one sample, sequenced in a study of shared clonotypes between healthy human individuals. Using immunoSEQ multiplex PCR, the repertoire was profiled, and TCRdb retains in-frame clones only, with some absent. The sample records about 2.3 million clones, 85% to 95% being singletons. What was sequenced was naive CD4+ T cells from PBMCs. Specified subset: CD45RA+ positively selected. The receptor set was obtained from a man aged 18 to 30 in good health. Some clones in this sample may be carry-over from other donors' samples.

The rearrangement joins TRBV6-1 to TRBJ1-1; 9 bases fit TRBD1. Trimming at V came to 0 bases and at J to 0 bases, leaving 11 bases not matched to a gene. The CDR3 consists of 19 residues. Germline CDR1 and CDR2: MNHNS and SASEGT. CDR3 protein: CASSEARTGGLRVNTEAFF. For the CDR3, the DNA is TGTGCCAGCAGTGAAGCGCGAACAGGGGGCCTTCGGGTGAACACTGAAGCTTTCTTT.

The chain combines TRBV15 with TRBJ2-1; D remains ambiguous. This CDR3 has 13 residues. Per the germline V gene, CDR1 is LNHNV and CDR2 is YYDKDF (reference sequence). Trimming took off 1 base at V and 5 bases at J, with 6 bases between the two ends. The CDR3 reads CATSRGKDNEQFF. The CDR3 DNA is TGTGCCACCAGCAGAGGTAAAGACAATGAGCAGTTCTTC.

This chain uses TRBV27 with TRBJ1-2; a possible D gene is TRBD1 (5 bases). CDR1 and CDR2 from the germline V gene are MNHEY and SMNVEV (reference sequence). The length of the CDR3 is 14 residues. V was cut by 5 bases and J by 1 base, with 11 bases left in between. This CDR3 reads CASSPQGFNYGYTF. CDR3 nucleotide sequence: TGTGCCAGCAGTCCGCAGGGATTTAACTATGGCTACACCTTC.